This T cell receptor beta chain was retrieved from a study of blood T cell repertoires in COVID-19 (TCRdb year 2020). In terms of the full investigation: The collaborator samples originated in the United States, Italy and Spain and spanned the acute and convalescent phases of COVID-19. Samples were obtained from the ongoing ImmuneRACE study (first 160 participants) and from over 1,000 subjects provided by 6 global collaborators. The repertoires were released in a freely available public database meant as a resource for research on the immune response to SARS-CoV-2. Where HLA class I and class II types were available, the types were taken from metadata supplied by the sample provider, not from assay-based typing. The material from the prospective study consisted of cDNA or gDNA derived from T cells, B-cell-depleted T cells, or PBMCs. Nearly every sample came with metadata listing a de-identified subject ID, COVID-19 status, age in years and sex. The dataset comprised deeply sampled blood TCRbeta repertoires from subjects exposed to, actively infected with, or recovered from COVID-19. Findings and caveats that apply to the study as a whole: How much clinical and demographic metadata was included differed by source and by participant, and the metadata was provided uncurated.

With regard to this clone: The target of this receptor is not known. Per-base qualities were not stored, and no clone one base away is much larger.

Germline trimming: 3 bases from V, 7 bases from J; junction bases outside gene matches: 2. The CDR3 starts with the cysteine, ends with the phenylalanine, and has 13 residues. Left in the record is the CDR3 DNA by itself, 39 bases read in frame from the first base. CDR1 and CDR2, per the germline V gene, are KGHSH and LQKENI. Each collaborating institution followed its own protocols to collect whole blood in K2EDTA tubes. For TCRbeta analysis, collaborator samples were shipped as frozen whole blood, as isolated PBMCs, or as DNA extracted from either sample type. TCRbeta CDR3 regions were amplified from genomic DNA by means of the immunoSEQ Assay, a bias-controlled multiplex PCR. The study's processing was this. Nucleated cell counts per sample were estimated from amplification of reference gene primers within the assay. Sequence reads were collapsed and filtered to measure the absolute abundance of every unique TCRbeta CDR3 rearrangement. For each sample, productive Simpson clonality was calculated as the square root of Simpson's diversity index across productive rearrangements. Not all clones reach the TCRdb copy of this immuneACCESS table, which keeps in-frame sequences only. Checked studies attribute under half of the gap to unresolved V genes and leave the rest unexplained. V and J calls and clone size are as listed in that table; D and trimming were resolved from the DNA. Recorded for this sample are about 20,000 clones; roughly nine tenths of them occurred a single time. The ten largest clones take up around 6% of the sample.

The specimen was peripheral blood. This sequence uses TRBV18 and TRBJ1-5, with 8 bases in between that match TRBD1. This clonotype originated in a human donor in a cohort sampled during active COVID-19. CDR3 protein: CASSPDREQPQHF. The nucleotides read TGTGCCAGCTCACCGGACAGGGAACAGCCCCAGCATTTT. The full variable domain, completed from the reference TRBV18 and TRBJ1-5 proteins outside the CDR3, reads NAGVMQNPRHLVRRRGQEARLRCSPMKGHSHVYWYRQLPEEGLKFMVYLQKENIIDESGMPKERFSAEFPKEGPSILRIQQVVRGDSAAYFCASSPDREQPQHFGDGTRLSIL.